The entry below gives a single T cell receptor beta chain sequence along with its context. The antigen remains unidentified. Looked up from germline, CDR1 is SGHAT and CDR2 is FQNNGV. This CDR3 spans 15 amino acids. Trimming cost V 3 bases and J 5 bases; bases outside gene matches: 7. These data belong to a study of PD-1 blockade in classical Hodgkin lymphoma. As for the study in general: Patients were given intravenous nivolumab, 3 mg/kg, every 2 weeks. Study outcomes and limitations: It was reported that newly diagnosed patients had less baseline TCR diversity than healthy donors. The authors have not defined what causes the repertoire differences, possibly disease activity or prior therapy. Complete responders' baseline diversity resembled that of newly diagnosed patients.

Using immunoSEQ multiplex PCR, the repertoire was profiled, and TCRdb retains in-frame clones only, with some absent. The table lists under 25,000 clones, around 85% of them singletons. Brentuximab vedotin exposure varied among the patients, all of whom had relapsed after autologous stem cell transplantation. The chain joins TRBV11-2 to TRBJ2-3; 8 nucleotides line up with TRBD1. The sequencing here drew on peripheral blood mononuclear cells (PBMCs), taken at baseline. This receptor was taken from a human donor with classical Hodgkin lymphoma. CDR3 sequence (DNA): TGTGCCAGCAGCTTGGACAGGGCCCGGATAGATACGCAGTATTTT. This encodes CASSLDRARIDTQYF.